The clone carrying this T cell receptor (beta chain) was seen a handful of times. The data derive from a study of blood T cells in healthy people across ages. The length of the CDR3 is 14 residues. Looked up from germline, CDR1 is MNHNS and CDR2 is SASEGT. With V trimmed by 1 base and J by 6 bases, 4 bases remained unmatched. Together with a sample-barcoded 5' primer, a J-beta primer mix was included in a second PCR lasting about 6 to 11 cycles. TCRdb reanalysed the 5' RACE reads using MiXCR and keeps one entry per CDR3 protein. The sample has 700,000 to 800,000 distinct CDR3 sequences, about 42% seen once; the top ten hold under 25%.

The receptor comes from a woman in her sixties or seventies in good health. Sequenced sample: blood. The chain combines TRBV6-1 with TRBJ1-2; 8 bases line up with TRBD1. In DNA form, the CDR3 reads TGTGCCAGCAGTGAAGATCCCAGGGGGCATGGCTACACCTTC. It encodes CASSEDPRGHGYTF.